These 14 T cell receptor beta chains were sequenced from one sample in a study of naive and memory T cell subsets. Both TRBC1 and TRBC2 were covered by a beta constant-region primer of two equimolar oligonucleotides. TCRdb ran MiXCR on the UMI-ligation and nested PCR reads and lists one entry per CDR3 protein. The sample yields some 100,000 distinct CDR3 sequences, 7% seen once. The sequenced sample was central memory CD4+ T cells from blood. These receptors were obtained from a human donor in good health.

A remark on this clonotype: A read error may be the cause here, since a much bigger clone is one base away. This sequence joins TRBV30 and TRBJ1-1, with no clear D. CDR3 size: 13 residues. The germline gives CDR1 GTSNPN, CDR2 SVGIG (reference sequence). This chain's CDR3 is CAWGYAVNTEDFF. The CDR3 bases are TGTGCCTGGGGGTATGCGGTGAACACTGAAGATTTCTTT.

The sample holds many counts of this clonotype. CDR3 sequence reads: CSARDTGSATLHF. The CDR3 DNA reads TGCAGTGCTAGAGACACAGGGTCCGCCACCCTCCACTTT. The chain has TRBV20-1 and TRBJ1-6; tentative D call: TRBD1 (6 bases). The V gene's germline CDR1 is DFQATT and CDR2 SNEGSKA (reference sequence). The CDR3 totals 13 residues. Trimming cost V 0 bases and J 14 bases, with 14 bases left between them.

This clonotype was seen ten or more times. CDR3 sequence reads: CATSDASYANYGYTF. The DNA for the CDR3 is TGTGCCACCAGTGACGCCAGCTATGCGAACTATGGCTACACCTTC. This chain connects TRBV24-1 to TRBJ1-2; D is unresolved. The germline V and J ends were trimmed by 4 bases and 2 bases, with 13 bases remaining between them. The CDR3 contains 15 residues. The V gene's germline CDR1 is KGHDR and CDR2 SFDVKD.

This clonotype was picked up many times. V and J are TRBV6-2 or TRBV6-3 and TRBJ2-5; TRBD2 is a possible D gene (5 bases). Trimming removed 3 bases from V and 1 base from J, with 12 bases in between. The CDR3 consists of 15 residues. Germline values: CDR1 MNHEY, CDR2 SVGEGT. The DNA for the CDR3 is TGTGCCAGCAGTTATCCCTGGAGGTCCCAAGAGACCCAGTACTTC. As protein: CASSYPWRSQETQYF.

This clonotype has a count of ten or more. The chain recombines TRBV6-4 with TRBJ2-1, with 8 positions matching TRBD2. Looked up from germline, CDR1 is MRHNA and CDR2 is SNTAGT. The CDR3 is 16 amino acids. V was pared by 6 bases and J by 2 bases, with 9 bases of the junction left unmatched. The CDR3 sequence: CASSPYYSGAYNEQFF. CDR3 nucleotide sequence: TGTGCCAGCAGCCCCTACTATAGCGGGGCCTACAATGAGCAGTTCTTC.

This clonotype was counted many times. The rearrangement joins TRBV6-2 or TRBV6-3 to TRBJ2-7; a weak D match, TRBD1 (6 bases). Germline values: CDR1 MNHEY, CDR2 SVGEGT. The CDR3 extends over 13 amino acids. Deletions cut 8 bases from V and 4 bases from J, with 15 bases between. The CDR3 sequence is CASFQTGGYEQYF. The CDR3 DNA follows: TGTGCCAGCTTCCAGACAGGCGGTTACGAGCAGTACTTC.

Only a few counts were recorded for this clonotype. The gene calls are TRBV6-2 or TRBV6-3 and TRBJ1-5; D call uncertain. Germline CDR1 MNHEY, CDR2 SVGEGT. The CDR3 spans 14 residues. V dropped 2 bases and J dropped 10 bases, with 15 bases sitting between them. Here the CDR3 reads CASSYTGVSGPQHF. The CDR3 DNA reads as TGTGCCAGCAGTTACACCGGGGTATCCGGTCCCCAGCATTTT.

In its sample, this clonotype was seen many times. The chain joins TRBV12-3 or TRBV12-4 to TRBJ1-2; 8 nucleotides align to TRBD1. This CDR3 contains 13 residues. Trimming at V came to 1 base and at J to 8 bases, leaving 3 bases not matched to a gene. The DNA for the CDR3 is TGTGCCAGCAGTTTAGGGACAGGGACCGGCTACACCTTC. The encoded protein is CASSLGTGTGYTF.

This clonotype has at least ten counts. The chain uses TRBV24-1 and TRBJ1-2; tentatively, D is TRBD1 (5 bases). This CDR3 region has 14 residues. V lost 4 bases and J lost 5, with 13 bases in between. CDR1 and CDR2 (germline): KGHDR, SFDVKD. CDR3: CATSETGRTYGYTF. The DNA for the CDR3 is TGTGCCACCAGTGAAACAGGCCGGACTTATGGCTACACCTTC.

The chain has TRBV20-1 and TRBJ2-1, with 8 bases aligning to TRBD2. This CDR3 is 14 amino acids long. The ends lost 6 bases at V and 5 bases at J; junction bases unmatched: 9. Germline V CDR1 and CDR2: DFQATT, SNEGSKA (reference sequence). CDR3 DNA sequence: TGCAGTGCGACCGGGACTAGGGCAAACAATGAGCAGTTCTTC. Translation: CSATGTRANNEQFF.

In this sample, this clonotype turned up many times. The chain employs TRBV18 and TRBJ1-1; D not resolved. The ends were cut back, 1 base at V and 1 base at J, with 13 bases in the middle. The CDR3 is made up of 16 amino acids. The germline gives CDR1 KGHSH, CDR2 LQKENI. The CDR3 is CASSPRFDVENTEAFF. In DNA form, the CDR3 reads TGTGCCAGCTCACCACGTTTCGACGTTGAGAACACTGAAGCTTTCTTT.

This clonotype has a count of ten or more. J is TRBJ1-1 and V is TRBV11-2, with no clear D. The CDR3 has 14 residues. V gave up 5 bases and J gave up 8 bases, with 18 bases separating them. Germline V gives CDR1 SGHAT, CDR2 FQNNGV. Here the CDR3 reads CASSRSGHGGEAFF. In DNA form, the CDR3 reads TGTGCCAGCAGCCGGAGCGGTCACGGAGGAGAAGCTTTCTTT.

Ten or more counts support this clonotype. CDR3 sequence reads: CAWSMGQGLGGNTIYF. In nucleotides, the CDR3 is TGTGCCTGGAGTATGGGACAGGGGCTAGGTGGAAACACCATATATTTT. V and J are TRBV30 and TRBJ1-3; 10 nucleotides agree with TRBD1. Germline CDR1 GTSNPN, CDR2 SVGIG (reference sequence). CDR3 length: 16 amino acids. V gave up 2 bases and J gave up 3 bases; unmatched junction bases: 7. Full variable domain (remainder filled in from reference TRBV30 and TRBJ1-3): SQTIHQWPATLVQPVGSPLSLECTVEGTSNPNLYWYRQAAGRGLQLLFYSVGIGQISSEVPQNLSASRPQDRQFILSSKKLLLSDSGFYLCAWSMGQGLGGNTIYFGEGSWLTVV.

This clonotype was counted a few times. The rearrangement uses TRBV29-1 and TRBJ1-4; TRBD1 is a possible D gene (5 bases). The CDR3 has 16 residues. V shed 6 bases and J shed 2 bases, with 19 bases lying between them. Germline V gene data show CDR1 as SQVTM and CDR2 as ANQGSEA. The CDR3 region is CSVQSGGLSTNEKLFF. CDR3 coding DNA: TGCAGCGTCCAAAGCGGGGGACTATCGACTAATGAAAAACTGTTTTTT.